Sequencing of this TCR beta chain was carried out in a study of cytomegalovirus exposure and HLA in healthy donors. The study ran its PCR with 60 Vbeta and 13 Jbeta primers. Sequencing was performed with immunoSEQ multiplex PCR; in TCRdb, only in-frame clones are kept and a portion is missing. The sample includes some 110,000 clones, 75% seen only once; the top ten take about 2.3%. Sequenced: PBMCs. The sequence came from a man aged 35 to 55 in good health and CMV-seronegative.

The CDR3 DNA sequence: TGTGCCAGCGAAACCGGGACAGGGTTCCCCGGGGAGCTGTTTTTT. It encodes CASETGTGFPGELFF. The rearrangement joins TRBV5-8 to TRBJ2-2; TRBD1 matches 9 bases. From germline, CDR1 is SGHTS and CDR2 YDEGEE. The CDR3 extends over 15 amino acids. J gave up 6 bases and V 7 bases, and 10 bases lay outside the gene matches.